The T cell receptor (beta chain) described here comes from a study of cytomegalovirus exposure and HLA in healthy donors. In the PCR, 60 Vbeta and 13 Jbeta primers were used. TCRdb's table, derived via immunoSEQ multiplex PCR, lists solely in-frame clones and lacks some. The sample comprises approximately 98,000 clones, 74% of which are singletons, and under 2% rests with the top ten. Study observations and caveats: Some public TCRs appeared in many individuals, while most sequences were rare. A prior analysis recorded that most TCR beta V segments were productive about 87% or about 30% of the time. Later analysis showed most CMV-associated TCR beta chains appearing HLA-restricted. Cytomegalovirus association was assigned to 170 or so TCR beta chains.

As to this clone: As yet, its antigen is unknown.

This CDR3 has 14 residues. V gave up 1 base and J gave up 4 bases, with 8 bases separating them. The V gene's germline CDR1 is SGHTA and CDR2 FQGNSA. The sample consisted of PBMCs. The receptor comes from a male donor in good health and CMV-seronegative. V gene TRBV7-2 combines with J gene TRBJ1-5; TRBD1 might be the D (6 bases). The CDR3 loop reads CASSLEGGNQPQHF. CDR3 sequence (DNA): TGTGCCAGCAGCTTAGAGGGGGGGAATCAGCCCCAGCATTTT.